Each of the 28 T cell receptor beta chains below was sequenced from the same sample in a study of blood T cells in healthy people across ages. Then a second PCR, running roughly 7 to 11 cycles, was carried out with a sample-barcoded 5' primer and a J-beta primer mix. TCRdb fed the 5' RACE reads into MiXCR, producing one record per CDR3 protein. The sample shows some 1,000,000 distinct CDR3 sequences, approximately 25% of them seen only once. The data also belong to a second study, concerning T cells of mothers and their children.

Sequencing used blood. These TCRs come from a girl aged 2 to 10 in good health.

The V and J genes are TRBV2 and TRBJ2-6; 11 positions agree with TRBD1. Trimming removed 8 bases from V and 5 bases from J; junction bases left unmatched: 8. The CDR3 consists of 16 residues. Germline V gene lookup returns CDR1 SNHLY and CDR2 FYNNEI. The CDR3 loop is CASLRDRGRRANVLTF. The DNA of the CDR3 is TGTGCCAGCCTCCGGGACAGGGGGAGGAGGGCCAACGTCCTGACTTTC.

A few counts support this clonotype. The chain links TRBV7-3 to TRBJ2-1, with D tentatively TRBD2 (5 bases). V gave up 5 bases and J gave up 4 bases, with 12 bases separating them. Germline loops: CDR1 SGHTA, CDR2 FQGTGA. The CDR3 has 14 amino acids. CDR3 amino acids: CASSIMAGYNEQFF. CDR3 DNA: TGTGCCAGCAGCATAATGGCGGGTTACAATGAGCAGTTCTTC.

The CDR3 loop reads CASSFTGDGYTF. The CDR3 DNA follows: TGTGCCAGCAGTTTTACAGGGGATGGCTACACCTTC. J is TRBJ1-2 and V is TRBV7-9; 7 nucleotides match TRBD1. V was pared by 6 bases and J by 6 bases, with 4 bases of the junction left unmatched. The CDR3 consists of 12 residues. Germline V CDR1 and CDR2: SEHNR, FQNEAQ (reference sequence).

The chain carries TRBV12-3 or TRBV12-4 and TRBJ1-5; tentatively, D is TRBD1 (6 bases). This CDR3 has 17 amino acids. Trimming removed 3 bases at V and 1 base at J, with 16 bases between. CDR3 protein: CASSFQGGGRSNQPQHF. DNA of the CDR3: TGTGCCAGCAGTTTCCAGGGAGGGGGAAGGAGCAATCAGCCCCAGCATTTT.

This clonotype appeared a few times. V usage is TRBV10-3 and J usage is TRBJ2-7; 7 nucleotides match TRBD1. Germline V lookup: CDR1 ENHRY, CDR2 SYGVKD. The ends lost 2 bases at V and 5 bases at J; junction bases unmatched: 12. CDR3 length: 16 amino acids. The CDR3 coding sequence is TGTGCCATCAGTGAGCCGGACGGACAGGTTTTAGACGAGCAGTACTTC. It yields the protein CAISEPDGQVLDEQYF.

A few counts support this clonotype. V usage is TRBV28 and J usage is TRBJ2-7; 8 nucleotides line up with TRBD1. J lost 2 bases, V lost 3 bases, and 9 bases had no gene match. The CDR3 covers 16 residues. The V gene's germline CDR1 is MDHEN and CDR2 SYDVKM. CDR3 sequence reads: CASSFRDRRLPYEQYF. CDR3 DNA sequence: TGTGCCAGCAGTTTCCGGGACAGGCGACTACCCTACGAGCAGTACTTC.

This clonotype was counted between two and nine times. DNA for the CDR3: TGTGCCAGCAGCTTTGGACAGGGGGCCGCTATACTGAACACTGAAGCTTTCTTT. This translates into CASSFGQGAAILNTEAFF. V and J are TRBV11-2 and TRBJ1-1, with 11 bases aligning to TRBD1. The V and J ends lost 3 bases and 0 bases, in that order; junction bases with no gene match: 9. CDR3 length: 18 amino acids. Germline CDR1 reads SGHAT; CDR2 reads FQNNGV.

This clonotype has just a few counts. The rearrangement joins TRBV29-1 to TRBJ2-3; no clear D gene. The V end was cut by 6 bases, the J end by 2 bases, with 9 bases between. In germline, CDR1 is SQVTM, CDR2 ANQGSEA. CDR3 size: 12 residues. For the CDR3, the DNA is TGCAGCGTCCTCGGTATCACAGATACGCAGTATTTT. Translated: CSVLGITDTQYF.

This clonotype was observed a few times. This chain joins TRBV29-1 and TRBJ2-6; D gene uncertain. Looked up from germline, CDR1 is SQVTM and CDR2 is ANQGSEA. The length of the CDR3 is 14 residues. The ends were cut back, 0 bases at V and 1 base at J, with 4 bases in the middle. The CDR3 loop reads CSVEDQSGANVLTF. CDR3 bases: TGCAGCGTTGAAGATCAATCTGGGGCCAACGTCCTGACTTTC.

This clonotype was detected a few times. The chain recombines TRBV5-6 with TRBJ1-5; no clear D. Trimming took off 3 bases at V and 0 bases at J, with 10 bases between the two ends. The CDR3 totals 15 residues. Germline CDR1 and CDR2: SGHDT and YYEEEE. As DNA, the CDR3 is TGTGCCAGCAGCTCGCAGAGCTATAGCAATCAGCCCCAGCATTTT. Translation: CASSSQSYSNQPQHF. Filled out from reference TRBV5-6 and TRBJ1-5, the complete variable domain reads DAGVTQSPTHLIKTRGQQVTLRCSPKSGHDTVSWYQQALGQGPQFIFQYYEEEERQRGNFPDRFSGHQFPNYSSELNVNALLLGDSALYLCASSSQSYSNQPQHFGDGTRLSIL.

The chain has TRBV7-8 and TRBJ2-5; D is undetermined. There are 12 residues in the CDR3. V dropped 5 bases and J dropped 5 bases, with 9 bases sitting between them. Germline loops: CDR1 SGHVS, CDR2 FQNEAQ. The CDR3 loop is CASSVYVETQYF. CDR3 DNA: TGTGCCAGCAGCGTGTACGTGGAGACCCAGTACTTC.

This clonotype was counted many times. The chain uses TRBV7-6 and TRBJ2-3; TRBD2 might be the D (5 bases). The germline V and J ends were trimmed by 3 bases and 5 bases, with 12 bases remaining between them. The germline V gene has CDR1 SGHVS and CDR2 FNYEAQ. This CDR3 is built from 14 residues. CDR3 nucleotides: TGTGCCAGCAGCTTGGTGGGAGAGGGAGATACGCAGTATTTT. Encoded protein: CASSLVGEGDTQYF.

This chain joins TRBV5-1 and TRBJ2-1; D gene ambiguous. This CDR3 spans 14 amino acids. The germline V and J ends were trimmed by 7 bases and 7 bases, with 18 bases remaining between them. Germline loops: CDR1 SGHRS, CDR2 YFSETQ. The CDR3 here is CASGAQQRWNEQFF. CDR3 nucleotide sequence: TGCGCCAGCGGCGCCCAGCAGAGGTGGAATGAGCAGTTCTTC.

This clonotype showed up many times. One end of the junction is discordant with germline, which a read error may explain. The CDR3 DNA sequence: TGTGCCAGCAGTGTAGGACAAATGAACACTGAAGCTTTCTTT. It yields the protein CASSVGQMNTEAFF. The chain employs TRBV9 and TRBJ1-1; D is possibly TRBD1 (5 bases). Looked up from germline, CDR1 is SGDLS and CDR2 is YYNGEE. CDR3 length equals 14 residues. Full variable domain (outside the CDR3, taken from reference TRBV9 and TRBJ1-1): DSGVTQTPKHLITATGQRVTLRCSPRSGDLSVYWYQQSLDQGLQFLIQYYNGEERAKGNILERFSAQQFPDLHSELNLSSLELGDSALYFCASSVGQMNTEAFFGQGTRLTVV.

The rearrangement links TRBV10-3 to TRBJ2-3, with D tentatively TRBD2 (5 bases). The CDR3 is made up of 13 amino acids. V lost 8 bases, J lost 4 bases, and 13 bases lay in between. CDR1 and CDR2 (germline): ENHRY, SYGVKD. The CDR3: CAISLLVSDTQYF. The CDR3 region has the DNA TGTGCCATCTCCTTACTAGTTTCAGATACGCAGTATTTT.

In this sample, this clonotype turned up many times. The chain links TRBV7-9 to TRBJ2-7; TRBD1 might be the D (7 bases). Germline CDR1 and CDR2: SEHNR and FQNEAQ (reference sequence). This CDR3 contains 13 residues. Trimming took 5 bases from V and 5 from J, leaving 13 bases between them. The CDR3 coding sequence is TGTGCCAGCAGCCCCAGGGGGAGGCACGAGCAGTACTTC. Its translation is CASSPRGRHEQYF.

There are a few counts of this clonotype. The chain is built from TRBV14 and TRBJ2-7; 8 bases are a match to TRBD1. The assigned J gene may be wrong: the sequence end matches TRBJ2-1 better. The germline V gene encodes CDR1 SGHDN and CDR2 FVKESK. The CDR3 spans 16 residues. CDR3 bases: TGTGCCAGCAGCCAACTGCAGGGGGCTCAATACAATGAGCAGTTCTTC. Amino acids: CASSQLQGAQYNEQFF.

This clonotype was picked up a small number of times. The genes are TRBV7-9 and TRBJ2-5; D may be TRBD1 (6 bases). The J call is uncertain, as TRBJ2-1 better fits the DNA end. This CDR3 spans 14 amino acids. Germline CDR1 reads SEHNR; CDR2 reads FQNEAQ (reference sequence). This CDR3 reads CASRSYGGSNEQFF. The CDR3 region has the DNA TGTGCCAGCAGGTCTTATGGGGGCTCTAATGAGCAGTTCTTC.

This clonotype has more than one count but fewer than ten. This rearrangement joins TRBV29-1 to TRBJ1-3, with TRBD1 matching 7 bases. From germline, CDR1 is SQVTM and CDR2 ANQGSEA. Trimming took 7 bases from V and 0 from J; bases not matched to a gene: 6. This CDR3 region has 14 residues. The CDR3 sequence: CSGATGTSGNTIYF. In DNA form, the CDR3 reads TGCAGCGGAGCGACAGGGACCTCTGGAAACACCATATATTTT. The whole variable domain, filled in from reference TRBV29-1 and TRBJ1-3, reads SAVISQKPSRDICQRGTSLTIQCQVDSQVTMMFWYRQQPGQSLTLIATANQGSEATYESGFVIDKFPISRPNLTFSTLTVSNMSPEDSSIYLCSGATGTSGNTIYFGEGSWLTVV.

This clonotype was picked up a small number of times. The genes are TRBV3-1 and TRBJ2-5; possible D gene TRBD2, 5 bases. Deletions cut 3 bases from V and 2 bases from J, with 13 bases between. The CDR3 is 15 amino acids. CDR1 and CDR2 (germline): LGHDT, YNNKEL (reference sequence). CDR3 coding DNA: TGTGCCAGCAGCCAGCGCTGGACTGTACAAGAGACCCAGTACTTC. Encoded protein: CASSQRWTVQETQYF.

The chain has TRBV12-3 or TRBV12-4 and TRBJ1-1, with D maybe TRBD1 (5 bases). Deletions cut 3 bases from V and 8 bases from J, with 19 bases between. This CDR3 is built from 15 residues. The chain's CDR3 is CASSFIYGGLGEAFF. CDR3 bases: TGTGCCAGCAGTTTTATATATGGGGGGTTAGGGGAAGCTTTCTTT.

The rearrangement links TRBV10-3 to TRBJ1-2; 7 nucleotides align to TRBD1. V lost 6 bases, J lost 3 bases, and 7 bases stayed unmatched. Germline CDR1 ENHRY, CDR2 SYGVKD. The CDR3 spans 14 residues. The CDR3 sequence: CAIRGTDEYYGYTF. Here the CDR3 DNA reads TGTGCCATCAGGGGGACAGACGAATACTATGGCTACACCTTC.

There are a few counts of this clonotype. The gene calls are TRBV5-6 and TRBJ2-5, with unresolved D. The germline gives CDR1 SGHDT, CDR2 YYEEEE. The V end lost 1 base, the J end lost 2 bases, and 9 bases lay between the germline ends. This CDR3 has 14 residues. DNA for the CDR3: TGTGCCAGCAGCTTGATTCCAAGACAAGAGACCCAGTACTTC. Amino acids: CASSLIPRQETQYF.

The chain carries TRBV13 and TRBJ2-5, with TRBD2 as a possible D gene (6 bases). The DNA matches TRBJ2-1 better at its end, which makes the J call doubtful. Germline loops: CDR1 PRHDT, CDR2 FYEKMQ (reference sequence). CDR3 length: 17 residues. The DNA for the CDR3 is TGTGCCAGCAGCCGACCGTACTCTCTGCGGAGGGATAATGAGCAGTTCTTC. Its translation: CASSRPYSLRRDNEQFF.

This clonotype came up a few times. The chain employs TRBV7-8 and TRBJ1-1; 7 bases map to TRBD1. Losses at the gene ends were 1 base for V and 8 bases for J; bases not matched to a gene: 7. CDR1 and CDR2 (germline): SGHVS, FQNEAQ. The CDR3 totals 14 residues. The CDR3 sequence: CASSLVGTVFEAFF. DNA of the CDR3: TGTGCCAGCAGCTTAGTCGGGACAGTCTTCGAAGCTTTCTTT.

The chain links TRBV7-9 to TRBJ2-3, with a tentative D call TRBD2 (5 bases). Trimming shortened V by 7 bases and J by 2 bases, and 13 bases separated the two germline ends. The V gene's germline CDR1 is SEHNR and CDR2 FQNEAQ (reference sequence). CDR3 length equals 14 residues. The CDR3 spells CASTGKTDTDTQYF. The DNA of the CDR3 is TGTGCCAGCACCGGGAAAACGGACACAGATACGCAGTATTTT.

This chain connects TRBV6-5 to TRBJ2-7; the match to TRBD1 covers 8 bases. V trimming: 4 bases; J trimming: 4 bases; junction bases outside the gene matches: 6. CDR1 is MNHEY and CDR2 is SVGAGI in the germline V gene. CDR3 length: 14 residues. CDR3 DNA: TGTGCCAGCAGTTTGGCAGGGGGCATGTACGAGCAGTACTTC. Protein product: CASSLAGGMYEQYF.

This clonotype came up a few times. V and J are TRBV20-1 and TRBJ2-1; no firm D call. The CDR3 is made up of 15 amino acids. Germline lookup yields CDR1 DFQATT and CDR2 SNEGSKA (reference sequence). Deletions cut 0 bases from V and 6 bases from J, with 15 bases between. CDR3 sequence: CSARDPRISGNEQFF. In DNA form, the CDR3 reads TGCAGTGCTAGAGACCCGCGGATATCGGGCAATGAGCAGTTCTTC.